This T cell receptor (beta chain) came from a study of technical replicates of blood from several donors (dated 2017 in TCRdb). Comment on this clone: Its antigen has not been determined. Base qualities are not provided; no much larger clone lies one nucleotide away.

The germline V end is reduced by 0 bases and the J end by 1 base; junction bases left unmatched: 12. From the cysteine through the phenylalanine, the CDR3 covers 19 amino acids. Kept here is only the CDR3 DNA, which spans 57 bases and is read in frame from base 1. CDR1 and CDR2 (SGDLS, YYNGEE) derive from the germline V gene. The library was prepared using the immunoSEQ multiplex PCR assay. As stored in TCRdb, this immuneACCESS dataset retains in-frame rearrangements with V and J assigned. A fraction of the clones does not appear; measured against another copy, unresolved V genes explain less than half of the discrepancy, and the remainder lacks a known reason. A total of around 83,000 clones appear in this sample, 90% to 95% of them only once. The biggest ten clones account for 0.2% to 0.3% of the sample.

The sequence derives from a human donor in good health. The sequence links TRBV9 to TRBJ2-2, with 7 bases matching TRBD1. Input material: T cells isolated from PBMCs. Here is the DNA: TGTGCCAGCAGCGTAGTGGGAAAAACAGGGGCGAGGAACACCGGGGAGCTGTTTTTT. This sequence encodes CASSVVGKTGARNTGELFF.